One sample yielded the 22 T cell receptor beta chains listed below, sequenced in a study of blood T cell repertoires in COVID-19 (dated by TCRdb to about 2020). Libraries were made using the immunoSEQ multiplex PCR assay. Not all clones reach the TCRdb copy of this immuneACCESS table, which keeps in-frame sequences only. Checked studies attribute under half of the gap to unresolved V genes and leave the rest unexplained. The sample contains roughly 200,000 clones, roughly 90% of them found a single time. Together, the top ten hold 3.1% of the sample. Sample: PBMCs or T cells enriched from blood (not recorded which). The receptors were sampled from a woman in her forties or fifties in a cohort exposed to, infected with or recovered from COVID-19 (not recorded which).

Details on this clone: This sample includes further DNA sequences coding for the same CDR3. The V and J genes are TRBV9 and TRBJ1-1, with D possibly matching TRBD1 (5 bases). CDR1 and CDR2 (germline): SGDLS, YYNGEE. Trimming left V 0 bases short and J 3 bases short, with 9 bases between. The CDR3 extends over 14 amino acids. CDR3 protein: CASSVGGRDTEAFF. DNA for the CDR3: TGTGCCAGCAGCGTAGGGGGCAGGGACACTGAAGCTTTCTTT.

The genes are TRBV5-1 and TRBJ2-2, with TRBD2 as a possible D gene (5 bases). V was clipped by 0 bases and J by 1 base, with 7 bases between them. This CDR3 is built from 15 residues. Germline V gene lookup returns CDR1 SGHRS and CDR2 YFSETQ. CDR3: CASSLVAGNTGELFF. DNA of the CDR3: TGCGCCAGCAGCTTGGTCGCGGGGAACACCGGGGAGCTGTTTTTT.

J is TRBJ2-3 and V is TRBV24-1; 10 bases fit TRBD1. Germline V gene data show CDR1 as KGHDR and CDR2 as SFDVKD. The V segment lost 3 bases and the J segment 2 bases; nucleotides outside the gene matches: 10. This CDR3 comprises 18 residues. The CDR3 reads CATSDALGTGAVTDTQYF. The CDR3 DNA is TGTGCCACCAGTGATGCACTAGGGACAGGGGCGGTCACAGATACGCAGTATTTT.

The chain joins TRBV4-3 to TRBJ2-5; 7 positions agree with TRBD1. Trimming removed 4 bases from V and 7 bases from J; junction bases left unmatched: 9. CDR1 is LGHNA, CDR2 YSLEER, per germline. The CDR3 sequence is 14 residues long. In nucleotides, the CDR3 is TGCGCCAGCAGCCCTGACAGGGTTCAGGGGACCCAGTACTTC. Amino acids: CASSPDRVQGTQYF.

The chain combines TRBV29-1 with TRBJ1-1; a possible D gene is TRBD1 (5 bases). The ends were cut back, 5 bases at V and 1 base at J, with 17 bases in the middle. Germline CDR1 SQVTM, CDR2 ANQGSEA. The CDR3 is 15 amino acids. For the CDR3, the DNA is TGCAGCGTTTCTTTGGGGCTAACGGGGAACACTGAAGCTTTCTTT. Its protein is CSVSLGLTGNTEAFF.

This chain links TRBV9 with TRBJ1-2, with 8 nucleotides matching TRBD1. V dropped 2 bases and J dropped 1; count of bases not matched to a gene: 4. Germline CDR1 SGDLS, CDR2 YYNGEE. The CDR3 contains 15 residues. CDR3 coding DNA: TGTGCCAGCAGCGTCAGGACAGGGCATAACTATGGCTACACCTTC. It is translated as CASSVRTGHNYGYTF.

V is TRBV27 and J is TRBJ2-1, with D possibly being TRBD2 (5 bases). V shed 4 bases and J shed 0 bases, with 13 bases lying between them. Germline V lookup: CDR1 MNHEY, CDR2 SMNVEV (reference sequence). The CDR3 covers 16 residues. The CDR3 coding sequence is TGTGCCAGCAGTTCCCAAAGAGGGAGCTCCTACAATGAGCAGTTCTTC. The encoded protein is CASSSQRGSSYNEQFF.

This chain uses TRBV24-1 with TRBJ2-3, with 8 bases fitting TRBD2. The CDR3 covers 16 residues. The V and J ends lost 4 bases and 7 bases, in that order; junction bases with no gene match: 12. CDR1 and CDR2 from the germline V gene are KGHDR and SFDVKD. In DNA form, the CDR3 reads TGTGCCACCAGTGAGTCCGGGACTAGTGTGATTTATACGCAGTATTTT. Its translation is CATSESGTSVIYTQYF.

This chain connects TRBV27 to TRBJ1-2; D perhaps matches TRBD1 (6 bases). Trimming shortened V by 2 bases and J by 7 bases, and 11 bases separated the two germline ends. The CDR3 sequence is 13 residues long. CDR1 MNHEY and CDR2 SMNVEV come from the germline V gene (reference sequence). CDR3 nucleotide sequence: TGTGCCAGCAGTTTAAAGGGGGACGTTGGCTACACCTTC. Translation: CASSLKGDVGYTF.

V gene TRBV3-1 (or the pseudogene TRBV3-2) combines with J gene TRBJ2-1, with TRBD2 matching over 8 bases. This CDR3 has 15 amino acids. The germline CDR1 and CDR2 sequences are LGHDT and YNNKEL (reference sequence). Germline trimming cut 4 bases from V and 4 bases from J; bases unmatched to any gene: 6. The DNA for the CDR3 is TGTGCCAGCAGCCCGAGCGGGGGCCATTACAATGAGCAGTTCTTC. Amino acid sequence: CASSPSGGHYNEQFF.

The chain couples TRBV5-4 to TRBJ2-5, with D possibly matching TRBD2 (6 bases). The CDR3 spans 16 residues. Germline assignment: CDR1 SGHNT and CDR2 YYREEE (reference sequence). Trimming left V 0 bases short and J 1 base short, with 13 bases between. CDR3 nucleotide sequence: TGTGCCAGCAGCTTGGGCCGGGTGGGGGGCCAAGAGACCCAGTACTTC. Residues: CASSLGRVGGQETQYF.

J is TRBJ1-3 and V is TRBV5-4; D not resolved. CDR3 length: 15 amino acids. Germline assignment: CDR1 SGHNT and CDR2 YYREEE (reference sequence). The V end lost 0 bases, the J end lost 3 bases, and 10 bases lay between the germline ends. The CDR3 nucleotides are TGTGCCAGCAGCTTGGGTAGGGAGGGTGGAAACACCATATATTTT. The encoded protein is CASSLGREGGNTIYF.

V and J are TRBV7-2 and TRBJ2-4, with TRBD1 matching 9 bases. Losses at the gene ends were 0 bases for V and 13 bases for J; bases not matched to a gene: 10. CDR3 length equals 15 residues. The germline CDR1 and CDR2 sequences are SGHTA and FQGNSA. CDR3 coding DNA: TGTGCCAGCAGCTTAGCGGGACAGGGCCCAATGATCCAGTACTTC. Protein product: CASSLAGQGPMIQYF. The full variable domain, rest sourced from reference TRBV7-2 and TRBJ2-4, is GAGVSQSPSNKVTEKGKDVELRCDPISGHTALYWYRQSLGQGLEFLIYFQGNSAPDKSGLPSDRFSAERTGGSVSTLTIQRTQQEDSAVYLCASSLAGQGPMIQYFGAGTRLSVL.

In this sample, this clone turned up once. The V gene is TRBV5-1, the J gene TRBJ1-6; TRBD1 matches 8 bases. This CDR3 spans 14 amino acids. The J segment lost 10 bases and the V segment lost 3 bases, leaving 6 bases of the junction unmatched. Germline V gives CDR1 SGHRS, CDR2 YFSETQ. The CDR3 here is CASSSNTGGSPLHF. The DNA of the CDR3 is TGCGCCAGCAGCTCAAATACAGGGGGGTCACCCCTCCACTTT.

V usage is TRBV9 and J usage is TRBJ1-1, with TRBD1 identical over 9 bases. The CDR3 consists of 15 residues. Germline CDR1 is SGDLS and CDR2 is YYNGEE. V shed 4 bases and J 7 bases; nucleotides not matched to a gene: 11. The CDR3 DNA reads TGTGCCAGCAGCCCCAGACAGGGGGGACGACATGAAGCTTTCTTT. Protein product: CASSPRQGGRHEAFF.

The chain recombines TRBV4-1 with TRBJ1-3; D ambiguous. V was cut by 5 bases and J by 6 bases, with 8 bases left in between. From germline, CDR1 is MGHRA and CDR2 YSYEKL. The CDR3 sequence is 12 residues long. The CDR3 DNA reads as TGCGCCAGCAGCGGCCACGAAAACACCATATATTTT. Protein: CASSGHENTIYF.

This clone has just a few counts. CDR3: CASSERGTSGGRSTDTQYF. CDR3 DNA: TGCGCCAGCAGTGAAAGGGGGACTAGCGGGGGAAGAAGCACAGATACGCAGTATTTT. V gene TRBV10-1 combines with J gene TRBJ2-3; 14 nucleotides align to TRBD2. The CDR3 contains 19 residues. In germline, CDR1 is WNHNN, CDR2 SYGVQD (reference sequence). The trim removed 3 bases at V and 0 bases at J, leaving 8 bases unmatched.

This sequence joins TRBV4-1 and TRBJ2-3; D is undetermined. Germline CDR1 MGHRA, CDR2 YSYEKL. The CDR3 consists of 15 residues. With 1 base removed from V and 6 bases from J, the gap between germline ends came to 14 bases. This chain's CDR3 is CASSQVVGATDTQYF. The CDR3 DNA follows: TGCGCCAGCAGCCAAGTCGTGGGCGCAACCGATACGCAGTATTTT.

CDR3 sequence: CASSLSLAGFLGTGELFF. CDR3 sequence (DNA): TGTGCCAGCAGCTTAAGTCTAGCGGGGTTCTTGGGCACCGGGGAGCTGTTTTTT. The chain recombines TRBV7-8 with TRBJ2-2, with 9 bases that match TRBD2. The CDR3 contains 18 residues. CDR1 is SGHVS, CDR2 FQNEAQ, per germline. Trimming took 2 bases from V and 4 from J; bases not matched to a gene: 11.

This chain connects TRBV4-1 to TRBJ2-7; the D gene is possibly TRBD2 (5 bases). Per the germline V gene, CDR1 is MGHRA and CDR2 is YSYEKL. This CDR3 is built from 13 residues. V dropped 4 bases and J dropped 6 bases, with 13 bases sitting between them. CDR3 region: CASSPHGVIEQYF. The CDR3 region has the DNA TGCGCCAGCAGCCCTCACGGGGTTATCGAGCAGTACTTC.

This chain joins TRBV5-1 and TRBJ1-5; 8 nucleotides align to TRBD1. With V trimmed by 1 base and J by 5 bases, 5 bases remained unmatched. CDR1 and CDR2 (germline): SGHRS, YFSETQ. CDR3 length equals 15 residues. As DNA, the CDR3 is TGCGCCAGCAGCTTGAATGCAGGGGGCGATCAGCCCCAGCATTTT. It specifies CASSLNAGGDQPQHF.

The count of this clone is one. CDR3 in DNA: TGTGCCAGCAGCCCTAGCGGCCCCCGCACAGATACGCAGTATTTT. This translates into CASSPSGPRTDTQYF. V usage is TRBV7-2 and J usage is TRBJ2-3, with 7 bases aligning to TRBD2. V lost 5 bases to trimming and J lost 1 base; unmatched junction nucleotides: 6. The CDR3 length is 15 residues. Germline CDR1 is SGHTA and CDR2 is FQGNSA.